The clone carrying this T cell receptor (beta chain) showed up many times. As yet, its antigen is unknown. Germline V gives CDR1 SGHRS, CDR2 YFSETQ. Trimming took off 6 bases at V and 3 bases at J, with 16 bases between the two ends. The CDR3 is 15 amino acids. Stated time point: sample taken at primary tumor resection. TCRdb independently ran MiXCR on the 5' RACE reads; one entry per CDR3 protein. The sample holds about 100,000 distinct CDR3 sequences, approximately 4.4% seen once. The data stem from a study of spatial heterogeneity in lung cancer. The overall study: On average, each unique TCR and UMI combination appeared more than ten times in raw reads.

Findings and caveats of the study: Mutation tallies in tumors tracked expanded intratumoral alpha and beta TCR counts.

Source: lung tumor tissue, taken at surgery. This sequence was found in a male donor with early-stage non-small cell lung cancer. The chain links TRBV5-1 to TRBJ1-5; D unclear. CDR3 in DNA: TGCGCCAGCATCTGGAGGTCTGTATACAATCAGCCCCAGCATTTT. This translates into CASIWRSVYNQPQHF.